The 11 T cell receptor beta chains in this list originate from one sample, sequenced in a study of identical twins. TCRdb reanalysed the 5' RACE reads using MiXCR and keeps one entry per CDR3 protein. Counted here are about 450,000 distinct CDR3 sequences, around a sixth occurring once; the ten biggest clones make up roughly 12%. Sequences were obtained from naive T cells sorted from blood. The receptors shown here come from a man aged 50 to 59 in good health.

This clonotype occurred many times. The V call is TRBV7-3, the J call TRBJ2-3; D is possibly TRBD2 (6 bases). This CDR3 spans 15 amino acids. The germline gives CDR1 SGHTA, CDR2 FQGTGA. V lost 2 bases and J lost 3, with 12 bases in between. The CDR3 bases are TGTGCCAGCAGCTTAGGGCTAGCGTGGACAGATACGCAGTATTTT. Amino acids: CASSLGLAWTDTQYF.

The J gene is TRBJ2-3, the V gene TRBV12-3 or TRBV12-4; weak D call: TRBD2 (6 bases). Trimming pared 6 bases from V and 4 bases from J, leaving 14 bases between. The CDR3 sequence is 14 residues long. The CDR3 spells CASRRRLDSDTQYF. The CDR3 bases are TGTGCCAGCAGGCGTCGACTAGATTCAGATACGCAGTATTTT.

This rearrangement joins TRBV11-2 to TRBJ2-3; D not certain. The CDR3 loop spans 19 amino acids. Germline loops: CDR1 SGHAT, CDR2 FQNNGV. V gave up 1 base and J gave up 0 bases, with 20 bases separating them. The CDR3 coding sequence is TGTGCCAGCAGCTTAGGGGCGGTCCCGGTTATGACTAGCACAGATACGCAGTATTTT. It codes for CASSLGAVPVMTSTDTQYF.

This clonotype came up many times. The rearrangement joins TRBV6-1 to TRBJ1-6; no firm D call. V dropped 2 bases and J dropped 7 bases, with 21 bases sitting between them. The CDR3 spans 18 residues. Germline CDR1 reads MNHNS; CDR2 reads SASEGT. CDR3 amino acids: CASSENIMTLIVNSPLHF. The CDR3 DNA is TGTGCCAGCAGTGAAAACATCATGACACTAATCGTGAATTCACCCCTCCACTTT.

Only a few counts were recorded for this clonotype. This rearrangement joins TRBV6-2 or TRBV6-3 to TRBJ1-2; D might be TRBD1 (6 bases). Germline V gives CDR1 MNHEY, CDR2 SVGEGT. CDR3 length: 17 residues. V dropped 3 bases and J dropped 4 bases, with 21 bases sitting between them. CDR3 coding DNA: TGTGCCAGCAGTTATGTGGGGCTACAGGGAAGGAGCTATGGCTACACCTTC. This codes for CASSYVGLQGRSYGYTF.

The V gene is TRBV20-1, the J gene TRBJ2-5, with D perhaps being TRBD1 or TRBD2 (7 bases each). This CDR3 comprises 16 residues. Germline CDR1 is DFQATT and CDR2 is SNEGSKA (reference sequence). The germline V and J ends were trimmed by 5 bases and 2 bases, with 21 bases remaining between them. CDR3 sequence reads: CSALPPQGGAQETQYF. Here the CDR3 DNA reads TGCAGTGCTCTCCCTCCCCAGGGGGGGGCACAAGAGACCCAGTACTTC.

This clonotype was recorded a few times. The chain links TRBV20-1 to TRBJ2-3; no clear D. Trimming stripped 0 bases from V and 4 bases from J, with 11 bases between. The CDR3 has 14 amino acids. Germline V lookup: CDR1 DFQATT, CDR2 SNEGSKA (reference sequence). DNA of the CDR3: TGCAGTGCTAGAGAGCTAGACTTTCCAGATACGCAGTATTTT. It specifies CSARELDFPDTQYF.

The table lists this clonotype with a few counts. The chain combines TRBV7-9 with TRBJ2-1; D is ambiguous. This CDR3 is 13 amino acids long. Germline V lookup: CDR1 SEHNR, CDR2 FQNEAQ (reference sequence). The ends were cut back, 3 bases at V and 9 bases at J, with 12 bases in the middle. The chain's CDR3 is CASSFGSWSEQFF. The CDR3 nucleotides read TGTGCCAGCAGCTTTGGTAGCTGGAGTGAGCAGTTCTTC.

This clonotype turned up a few times. The chain links TRBV20-1 to TRBJ2-7; D remains unclear. Germline CDR1 and CDR2: DFQATT and SNEGSKA (reference sequence). This CDR3 region has 15 residues. V lost 1 base and J lost 4, with 17 bases in between. CDR3 sequence reads: CSARAGPVGLYEQYF. CDR3 nucleotides: TGCAGTGCTAGAGCTGGGCCCGTTGGCCTGTACGAGCAGTACTTC.

The genes are TRBV5-4 and TRBJ2-3, with 10 bases that match TRBD2. Germline CDR1 and CDR2: SGHNT and YYREEE (reference sequence). CDR3 length: 15 amino acids. Germline trimming cut 4 bases from V and 4 bases from J; bases unmatched to any gene: 6. This chain's CDR3 is CASSPPSGSSDTQYF. The CDR3 nucleotides are TGTGCCAGCAGCCCCCCTAGCGGGAGTTCAGATACGCAGTATTTT.

This clonotype was detected ten times or more. The CDR3 DNA is TGTGCCAGCAGTAAGAAAGGGGGCGCACGGAATTCACCCCTCCACTTT. Its translation: CASSKKGGARNSPLHF. This chain uses TRBV11-2 with TRBJ1-6; 7 nucleotides align to TRBD1. Per the germline V gene, CDR1 is SGHAT and CDR2 is FQNNGV. CDR3 size: 16 residues. V was clipped by 6 bases and J by 7 bases; unmatched bases: 12.